The present T cell receptor beta chain was sequenced within a study of blood T cell repertoires in COVID-19. Study background: The samples span acute and convalescent COVID-19 from the United States, Italy and Spain. The analysed material was cDNA or gDNA that came from T cells, B-cell-depleted T cells, or PBMCs.

The V segment lost 5 bases and the J segment 1 base; nucleotides outside the gene matches: 11. Germline CDR1 and CDR2: MNHEY and SMNVEV (reference sequence). The CDR3 length is 18 residues. Method: immunoSEQ multiplex PCR; TCRdb's copy keeps in-frame clones and lacks some. The sample yields about 210,000 clones, 80% to 90% seen once. This TCR derives from a woman between 40 and 55 years old with active or convalescent COVID-19. The specimen sequenced was peripheral blood. The J gene is TRBJ2-2, the V gene TRBV27, with 9 bases lining up with TRBD1. The CDR3 DNA sequence: TGTGCCAGCAGTGGTACAGGGGGCGGAGGATGGAACACCGGGGAGCTGTTTTTT. This codes for CASSGTGGGGWNTGELFF.